This T cell receptor beta chain was found in a study of blood T cell repertoires in COVID-19. This CDR3 is built from 18 residues. The junction had 11 bases not matched to a gene; V was cut back by 2 bases and J by 0 bases. Germline V gene data show CDR1 as LGHNA and CDR2 as YSLEER. Under the authors' procedure: Estimates of nucleated cell counts were drawn from the amplification of reference gene primers. Sequencing was performed with immunoSEQ multiplex PCR; in TCRdb, only in-frame clones are kept and a portion is missing. D and trimming were read from the DNA, whereas the V and J calls and clone size are those reported in that table. The table shows 150,000 to 200,000 clones, with roughly four fifths occurring only once.

The source material was peripheral blood. This chain uses TRBV4-3 with TRBJ2-3, with 7 bases aligning to TRBD2. The clonotype originates from a human donor in a cohort sampled during active COVID-19. CDR3: CASSQSYGRWISTDTQYF. The CDR3 nucleotides read TGCGCCAGCAGCCAATCTTACGGGAGGTGGATTAGCACAGATACGCAGTATTTT.